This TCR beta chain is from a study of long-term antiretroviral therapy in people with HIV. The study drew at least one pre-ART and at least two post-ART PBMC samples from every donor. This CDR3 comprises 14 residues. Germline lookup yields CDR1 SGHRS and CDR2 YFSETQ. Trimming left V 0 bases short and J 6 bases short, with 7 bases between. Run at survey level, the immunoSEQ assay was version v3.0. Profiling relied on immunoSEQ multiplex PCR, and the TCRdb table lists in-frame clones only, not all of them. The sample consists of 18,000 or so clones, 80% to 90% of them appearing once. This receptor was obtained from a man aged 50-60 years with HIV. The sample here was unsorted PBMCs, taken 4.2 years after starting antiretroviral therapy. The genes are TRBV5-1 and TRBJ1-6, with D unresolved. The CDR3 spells CASSLEASNSPLHF. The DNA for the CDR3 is TGCGCCAGCAGCTTGGAGGCCAGTAATTCACCCCTCCACTTT.